A selection of T cell receptor beta chains follows, all from one sample in a study of cytomegalovirus exposure and HLA in healthy donors. Data came from immunoSEQ multiplex PCR; TCRdb stores just in-frame clones and leaves some out. This repertoire shows fewer than 200,000 clones, 77% found once; its top ten account for about 2.4%. Sequenced sample: PBMCs. These receptors came from a woman aged 40 to 55 in good health and CMV-seropositive. The CDR3 runs from the conserved cysteine through the conserved F or W. Fields, in order: D gene, clone size, V gene, J gene, CDR3 DNA, CDR3 protein. D genes are given only for firm matches. Size is omitted from some rows. Given values are once, few, many or a class for expanded clones.

D gene: NA
clone size: NA
V gene: TRBV6-5
J gene: TRBJ1-2
CDR3 DNA: TGTGCCAGCAGTCGTGACGGGGGAAGGGGCTACACCTTC
CDR3 protein: CASSRDGGRGYTF

D gene: TRBD2
clone size: NA
V gene: TRBV4-3
J gene: TRBJ2-3
CDR3 DNA: TGCGCCAGCGGTAGCGGGGGGGCCAGTGATACGCAGTATTTT
CDR3 protein: CASGSGGASDTQYF

D gene: TRBD2
clone size: NA
V gene: TRBV7-9
J gene: TRBJ2-2
CDR3 DNA: TGTTCCAGCAGCTTTATCAGGACTAGCGGAAACACCGGGGAGCTGTTTTTT
CDR3 protein: CSSSFIRTSGNTGELFF

D gene: TRBD2
clone size: NA
V gene: TRBV7-2
J gene: TRBJ2-1
CDR3 DNA: TGTGCCAGCAGCGCCTCGGGGGGCAATGAGCAGTTCTTC
CDR3 protein: CASSASGGNEQFF

D gene: TRBD2
clone size: NA
V gene: TRBV6-1
J gene: TRBJ2-7
CDR3 DNA: TGTGCCAGCAGTGAACTAGCGGGGGAATTCTACGAGCAGTACTTC
CDR3 protein: CASSELAGEFYEQYF

D gene: NA
clone size: NA
V gene: TRBV29-1
J gene: TRBJ2-1
CDR3 DNA: TGCAGCGTTGGGTTCGGCTACAATGAGCAGTTCTTC
CDR3 protein: CSVGFGYNEQFF

D gene: NA
clone size: NA
V gene: TRBV30
J gene: TRBJ1-6
CDR3 DNA: TGTGCCTGGCGTCGCGGCTCACCCCTCCACTTT
CDR3 protein: CAWRRGSPLHF

D gene: NA
clone size: NA
V gene: TRBV7-6
J gene: TRBJ1-4
CDR3 DNA: TGTGCCAGCAGCATCCTCCAGGGCCCAACTAATGAAAAACTGTTTTTT
CDR3 protein: CASSILQGPTNEKLFF

D gene: TRBD1
clone size: NA
V gene: TRBV28
J gene: TRBJ1-1
CDR3 DNA: TGTGCCAGCAGACCGGGACAGCCGACTGAAGCTTTCTTT
CDR3 protein: CASRPGQPTEAFF

D gene: NA
clone size: few
V gene: TRBV28
J gene: TRBJ2-3
CDR3 DNA: TGTGCCAGCAGCCCCGGAGTGACTAGCACAGATACGCAGTATTTT
CDR3 protein: CASSPGVTSTDTQYF

D gene: NA
clone size: NA
V gene: TRBV6-1
J gene: TRBJ1-3
CDR3 DNA: TGTGCCAGCAGTGAAACACCAAACACCATATATTTT
CDR3 protein: CASSETPNTIYF

D gene: NA
clone size: NA
V gene: TRBV9
J gene: TRBJ1-6
CDR3 DNA: TGTGCCAGCAGCGTAGGACAGCTTAATTCACCCCTCCACTTT
CDR3 protein: CASSVGQLNSPLHF

D gene: NA
clone size: few
V gene: TRBV6-5
J gene: TRBJ1-2
CDR3 DNA: TGTGCCAGCAGTGGGACATCTAACTATGGCTACACCTTC
CDR3 protein: CASSGTSNYGYTF

D gene: TRBD1
clone size: NA
V gene: TRBV5-1
J gene: TRBJ2-5
CDR3 DNA: TGCGCCAGCAGCTGGGGGACAGGGGAAGAGACCCAGTACTTC
CDR3 protein: CASSWGTGEETQYF

D gene: TRBD2
clone size: NA
V gene: TRBV5-1
J gene: TRBJ2-5
CDR3 DNA: TGCGCCAGCAGCGGAGGGACTAGCGGGGGGGAGACCCAGTACTTC
CDR3 protein: CASSGGTSGGETQYF

D gene: NA
clone size: NA
V gene: TRBV9
J gene: TRBJ1-1
CDR3 DNA: TGTGCCAGCAGCGTTTGGGGGGACACTGAAGCTTTCTTT
CDR3 protein: CASSVWGDTEAFF

D gene: NA
clone size: NA
V gene: TRBV6-5
J gene: TRBJ2-7
CDR3 DNA: TGTGCCAGCAGCCCCCGGGACAACCCTCGGGACGAGCAGTACTTC
CDR3 protein: CASSPRDNPRDEQYF

D gene: TRBD1
clone size: NA
V gene: TRBV6-1
J gene: TRBJ2-7
CDR3 DNA: TGTGCCAGCAGCTCGAGGGGGCCTCACGAGCAGTACTTC
CDR3 protein: CASSSRGPHEQYF

D gene: TRBD1
clone size: NA
V gene: TRBV30
J gene: TRBJ1-2
CDR3 DNA: TGTGCCTGGGCTGACAGGGGATATGGCTACACCTTC
CDR3 protein: CAWADRGYGYTF

D gene: TRBD2
clone size: once
V gene: TRBV7-2
J gene: TRBJ2-7
CDR3 DNA: TGTGCCAGCAGCTTAGCGCGGGAGGGCGAGCAGTACTTC
CDR3 protein: CASSLAREGEQYF

D gene: NA
clone size: many
V gene: TRBV5-4
J gene: TRBJ1-2
CDR3 DNA: TGTGCCAGCAGCTTCCCAGGCTATGGCTACACCTTC
CDR3 protein: CASSFPGYGYTF

D gene: NA
clone size: NA
V gene: TRBV19
J gene: TRBJ1-2
CDR3 DNA: TGTGCCAGTAGGCACCCGGCGGCCGCTAACTATGGCTACACCTTC
CDR3 protein: CASRHPAAANYGYTF

D gene: NA
clone size: NA
V gene: TRBV19
J gene: TRBJ2-1
CDR3 DNA: TGTGCCAGTAGTATAGCGGGAGCTATGAATGAGCAGTTCTTC
CDR3 protein: CASSIAGAMNEQFF

D gene: NA
clone size: NA
V gene: TRBV4-3
J gene: TRBJ1-1
CDR3 DNA: TGCGCCAGCAGCCAAGTTCGGGGGGCCACTGAAGCTTTCTTT
CDR3 protein: CASSQVRGATEAFF

D gene: TRBD2
clone size: NA
V gene: TRBV30
J gene: TRBJ2-3
CDR3 DNA: TGTGCCTGGAGTGGGACTAGCGGGGGGCCCGGGTTTACGCAGTATTTT
CDR3 protein: CAWSGTSGGPGFTQYF

D gene: TRBD1
clone size: NA
V gene: TRBV29-1
J gene: TRBJ2-7
CDR3 DNA: TGCAGCGTTGGGACAGGGCCCTACGAGCAGTACTTC
CDR3 protein: CSVGTGPYEQYF

D gene: NA
clone size: few
V gene: TRBV4-3
J gene: TRBJ1-2
CDR3 DNA: TGCGCCAGCAGCCAAGAAACCACCTCTATCTATGGCTACACCTTC
CDR3 protein: CASSQETTSIYGYTF

D gene: TRBD2
clone size: NA
V gene: TRBV7-9
J gene: TRBJ2-3
CDR3 DNA: TGTGCCAGCAGCCTCAGACAGGGACTAGCGGGAGGGCCAACAGATACGCAGTATTTT
CDR3 protein: CASSLRQGLAGGPTDTQYF